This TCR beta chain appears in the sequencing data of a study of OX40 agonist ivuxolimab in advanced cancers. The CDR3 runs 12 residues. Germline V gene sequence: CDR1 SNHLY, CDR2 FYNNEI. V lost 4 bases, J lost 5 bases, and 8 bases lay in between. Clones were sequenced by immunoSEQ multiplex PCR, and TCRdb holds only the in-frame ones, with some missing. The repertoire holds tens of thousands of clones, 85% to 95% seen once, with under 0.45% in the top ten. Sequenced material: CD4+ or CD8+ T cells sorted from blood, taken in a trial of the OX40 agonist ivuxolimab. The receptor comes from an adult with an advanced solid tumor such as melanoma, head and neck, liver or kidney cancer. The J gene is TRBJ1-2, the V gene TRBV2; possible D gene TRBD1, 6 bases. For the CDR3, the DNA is TGTGCCAGCAGTGCGGACAGATATGGCTACACCTTC. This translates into CASSADRYGYTF. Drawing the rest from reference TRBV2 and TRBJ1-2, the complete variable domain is EPEVTQTPSHQVTQMGQEVILRCVPISNHLYFYWYRQILGQKVEFLVSFYNNEISEKSEIFDDQFSVERPDGSNFTLKIRSTKLEDSAMYFCASSADRYGYTFGSGTRLTVV.